The present T cell receptor (beta chain) was sequenced within a study of T cells in Graves' hyperthyroidism and ophthalmopathy. V shed 3 bases and J shed 5 bases, with 8 bases lying between them. The germline gives CDR1 KGHSH, CDR2 LQKENI. CDR3 length: 13 residues. This clonotype has a count of ten or more. As yet, its antigen is unknown. Overall study findings and caveats: In simple terms, a model built on 13 V-J features told ophthalmopathy apart from stable hyperthyroidism.

What was amplified from RNA transcripts were TCR beta CDR3 regions. The HTBI set primed first-round TCR CDR3 RT-PCR. TCRdb itself ran the multiplex PCR reads through MiXCR, one entry per CDR3 protein. The profile shows 620,000 or so distinct CDR3 sequences, 14% of them singletons. The sequence was obtained from a woman in her forties or fifties with Graves' ophthalmopathy. The sample was blood. The chain uses TRBV18 and TRBJ2-4; D gene ambiguous. Written as DNA, the CDR3 is TGTGCCAGCTCACCCCCATCTCAAAACATTCAGTACTTC. This gives the protein CASSPPSQNIQYF.